The 19 T cell receptor beta chains listed next were all sequenced from one sample in a study of blood T cell repertoires in COVID-19. The method was immunoSEQ multiplex PCR; TCRdb's version includes in-frame clones alone and lacks a portion of them. The sample records about 280,000 clones, roughly 85% being singletons. The sequenced material came from PBMCs or T cells enriched from blood (not recorded which). The receptor set was obtained from a man aged 35 to 55 who had been exposed to COVID-19.

The rearrangement joins TRBV5-1 to TRBJ1-5; D is ambiguous. V lost 3 bases to trimming and J lost 5 bases, with 9 bases between them. Germline values: CDR1 SGHRS, CDR2 YFSETQ. There are 13 residues in the CDR3. The CDR3 protein is CASSYGLDQPQHF. DNA of the CDR3: TGCGCCAGCAGCTATGGACTTGATCAGCCCCAGCATTTT.

This chain links TRBV10-3 with TRBJ2-7, with TRBD2 matching 11 bases. Germline trimming cut 3 bases from V and 6 bases from J; bases unmatched to any gene: 10. The CDR3 covers 16 residues. The V gene's germline CDR1 is ENHRY and CDR2 SYGVKD. CDR3 DNA sequence: TGTGCCATCAGTGAAATAAGACTAGCGGGGAAACGCGAGCAGTACTTC. Amino acid sequence: CAISEIRLAGKREQYF.

J is TRBJ1-2 and V is TRBV2; TRBD1 is a possible D gene (6 bases). CDR3 size: 16 residues. The germline V gene encodes CDR1 SNHLY and CDR2 FYNNEI. V was cut by 8 bases and J by 2 bases, with 21 bases left in between. The CDR3 sequence is CASVPQPGTTNYGYTF. CDR3 DNA sequence: TGTGCCAGCGTACCGCAGCCAGGGACAACGAACTATGGCTACACCTTC.

This chain joins TRBV3-1 (or the pseudogene TRBV3-2) and TRBJ2-7, with TRBD2 matching 9 bases. The CDR3 is 16 amino acids. Trimming at V came to 2 bases and at J to 3 bases, leaving 8 bases not matched to a gene. Germline-derived CDR1 and CDR2 are LGHDT and YNNKEL (reference sequence). CDR3 region: CASSQTGTSRRYEQYF. The CDR3 DNA reads TGTGCCAGCAGCCAAACCGGGACTAGCCGACGCTACGAGCAGTACTTC.

This chain uses TRBV30 with TRBJ2-2; 8 nucleotides line up with TRBD1. The germline V gene encodes CDR1 GTSNPN and CDR2 SVGIG (reference sequence). The CDR3 length is 13 residues. The V and J ends lost 5 bases and 4 bases, in that order; junction bases with no gene match: 3. The CDR3 DNA reads as TGTGCCTGGGGACAGGGTTTCACCGGGGAGCTGTTTTTT. This translates into CAWGQGFTGELFF.

This chain links TRBV5-1 with TRBJ2-1; 7 positions agree with TRBD1. V lost 0 bases to trimming and J lost 14 bases; unmatched junction nucleotides: 11. The V gene's germline CDR1 is SGHRS and CDR2 YFSETQ. The length of the CDR3 is 14 residues. The CDR3 nucleotides read TGCGCCAGCAGCTTGGTTGTTACAGGGGCAGTTGAGTTCTTC. Its translation is CASSLVVTGAVEFF.

This clone was seen a single time. The chain recombines TRBV12-3 or TRBV12-4 with TRBJ1-2; 7 nucleotides line up with TRBD1. V trimming: 5 bases; J trimming: 10 bases; junction bases outside the gene matches: 10. This CDR3 has 13 amino acids. The CDR3 DNA reads TGTGCCAGCAGTGGCGGGGTCAGGGGGGCCTACACCTTC. This encodes CASSGGVRGAYTF.

The V and J genes are TRBV3-1 (or the pseudogene TRBV3-2) and TRBJ1-1, with 7 bases that match TRBD1. Germline V gene lookup returns CDR1 LGHDT and CDR2 YNNKEL (reference sequence). V lost 1 base, J lost 4 bases, and 9 bases stayed unmatched. The CDR3 has 16 residues. CDR3 coding DNA: TGTGCCAGCAGCCAAGGACAGGGAATTAGAAGCACTGAAGCTTTCTTT. Its translation is CASSQGQGIRSTEAFF.

A single count supports this clone. The rearrangement uses TRBV5-6 and TRBJ2-1, with TRBD2 matching 7 bases. The J segment lost 8 bases and the V segment lost 4 bases, leaving 9 bases of the junction unmatched. This CDR3 region has 14 residues. The germline gives CDR1 SGHDT, CDR2 YYEEEE. CDR3 amino acids: CASSPWRGIDEQFF. CDR3 nucleotides: TGTGCCAGCAGCCCCTGGCGGGGGATCGATGAGCAGTTCTTC.

CDR3 sequence (DNA): TGTGCCAGCAGCTTGGTAGGACAGAACTATGGCTACACCTTC. This sequence encodes CASSLVGQNYGYTF. V and J are TRBV5-4 and TRBJ1-2; D may be TRBD1 (6 bases). The CDR3 is 14 residues long. Germline V gene lookup returns CDR1 SGHNT and CDR2 YYREEE (reference sequence). The ends were cut back, 0 bases at V and 2 bases at J, with 8 bases in the middle.

The chain combines TRBV7-2 with TRBJ2-3; maybe TRBD2 (6 bases). V was trimmed by 5 bases and J by 0 bases, leaving 12 bases between them. The CDR3 length is 15 residues. Germline CDR1 reads SGHTA; CDR2 reads FQGNSA. CDR3 sequence reads: CASSPDYTSTDTQYF. The CDR3 nucleotides read TGTGCCAGCAGCCCGGACTACACTAGCACAGATACGCAGTATTTT.

The V gene is TRBV7-3, the J gene TRBJ2-1, with 7 bases fitting TRBD2. The CDR3 extends over 15 amino acids. Losses at the gene ends were 2 bases for V and 5 bases for J; bases not matched to a gene: 6. Germline-derived CDR1 and CDR2 are SGHTA and FQGTGA. The CDR3 DNA sequence: TGTGCCAGCAGCTTACTGGCGGGAGTGAACAATGAGCAGTTCTTC. Its protein product is CASSLLAGVNNEQFF.

The chain links TRBV7-9 to TRBJ1-4; tentative D call: TRBD1 (6 bases). This CDR3 contains 16 residues. Trimming pared 5 bases from V and 5 bases from J, leaving 18 bases between. Germline assignment: CDR1 SEHNR and CDR2 FQNEAQ (reference sequence). Here the CDR3 reads CASSPLLGAGNEKLFF. The CDR3 DNA reads TGTGCCAGCAGCCCCCTATTGGGGGCAGGAAATGAAAAACTGTTTTTT.

This clone was recorded a few times. The gene calls are TRBV5-1 and TRBJ1-1, with a weak D call TRBD1 (6 bases). Germline V gene lookup returns CDR1 SGHRS and CDR2 YFSETQ. The CDR3 extends over 15 amino acids. V was pared by 4 bases and J by 1 base, with 14 bases between. The DNA of the CDR3 is TGCGCCAGCAGCCCAGGACAGTCCGGGAACACTGAAGCTTTCTTT. The encoded protein is CASSPGQSGNTEAFF.

This clone was seen more than once but under ten times. The CDR3 sequence is CASSLGSRGDQPQHF. The CDR3 region has the DNA TGTGCCAGCAGCTTAGGTAGCAGGGGCGATCAGCCCCAGCATTTT. V gene TRBV11-2 combines with J gene TRBJ1-5; perhaps TRBD1 as D (6 bases). The CDR3 runs 15 residues. CDR1 is SGHAT and CDR2 is FQNNGV in the germline V gene. Trimming stripped 1 base from V and 5 bases from J, with 12 bases between.

The J gene is TRBJ2-1, the V gene TRBV5-1; 10 nucleotides match TRBD2. J gave up 7 bases and V 6 bases, and 10 bases lay outside the gene matches. In germline, CDR1 is SGHRS, CDR2 YFSETQ. There are 15 residues in the CDR3. The CDR3 region has the DNA TGCGCCAGCACTTCGCCGGGACTAGCGACAAATGAGCAGTTCTTC. This codes for CASTSPGLATNEQFF. Supplemented by reference TRBV5-1 and TRBJ2-1, the full variable domain reads KAGVTQTPRYLIKTRGQQVTLSCSPISGHRSVSWYQQTPGQGLQFLFEYFSETQRNKGNFPGRFSGRQFSNSRSEMNVSTLELGDSALYLCASTSPGLATNEQFFGPGTRLTVL.

This clone was counted only a few times. V usage is TRBV27 and J usage is TRBJ2-1; TRBD2 matches 10 bases. Germline loops: CDR1 MNHEY, CDR2 SMNVEV (reference sequence). This CDR3 is built from 15 residues. V was clipped by 3 bases and J by 9 bases; unmatched bases: 8. The DNA for the CDR3 is TGTGCCAGCAGTTTTCGGGTAGCGGGGGGCGGTGAGCAGTTCTTC. Protein product: CASSFRVAGGGEQFF.

The V gene is TRBV21-1, the J gene TRBJ2-7; the D call of TRBD1 is as the table states it, not checked on the DNA. TRBV21-1 has pseudogene status. The CDR3 consists of 17 residues. The CDR3 region is CASSKVVDSVQPYEQYF. Here the CDR3 DNA reads TGTGCCAGCAGCAAAGTGGTCGACAGCGTTCAACCTTACGAGCAGTACTTC.

This clone has more than one count but fewer than ten. The chain couples TRBV24-1 to TRBJ2-2, with D perhaps matching TRBD1 (5 bases). Trimming cost V 5 bases and J 2 bases, with 11 bases left between them. CDR3 length: 15 amino acids. CDR1 is KGHDR, CDR2 SFDVKD, per germline. CDR3 DNA: TGTGCCACCAGTGCCAGGGCATTCAACACCGGGGAGCTGTTTTTT. The encoded protein is CATSARAFNTGELFF.